These 9 T cell receptor beta chains share one sample of origin, sequenced in a study of graft-versus-host responses after intestinal transplantation. Using immunoSEQ multiplex PCR, the repertoire was profiled, and TCRdb retains in-frame clones only, with some absent. The sample has 75,000 to 100,000 clones; 90% are singletons. This specimen was PBMCs, taken just under 460 days after intestinal transplant. These receptors all come from a human patient who received an intestinal transplant, so some T cells may come from the graft donor.

In this sample, this clone turned up once. V is TRBV5-5 and J is TRBJ2-2, with D perhaps TRBD1 (6 bases). CDR1 is SGHKS and CDR2 is YYEKEE in the germline V gene (reference sequence). The CDR3 has 15 residues. The V gene lost 2 bases and the J gene lost 2 bases, with 10 bases spanning the gap. The CDR3 is CASSFWDINTGELFF. CDR3 coding DNA: TGTGCCAGCAGCTTCTGGGACATAAACACCGGGGAGCTGTTTTTT.

The sample holds one count of this clone. The chain joins TRBV29-1 to TRBJ2-2; 9 bases map to TRBD2. Trimming cost V 0 bases and J 3 bases; bases outside gene matches: 5. Germline CDR1 is SQVTM and CDR2 is ANQGSEA. The CDR3 has 16 amino acids. CDR3 region: CSVEEWVAGDTGELFF. CDR3 coding DNA: TGCAGCGTTGAAGAGTGGGTAGCGGGGGACACCGGGGAGCTGTTTTTT.

The rearrangement joins TRBV9 to TRBJ1-1; the D is unclear. CDR1 is SGDLS and CDR2 is YYNGEE in the germline V gene. V gave up 0 bases and J gave up 8 bases, with 11 bases separating them. This CDR3 has 13 residues. CDR3 in amino acids: CASSVAGGREAFF. The CDR3 DNA sequence: TGTGCCAGCAGCGTAGCTGGCGGAAGGGAAGCTTTCTTT.

V is TRBV2 and J is TRBJ1-1; a weak D match, TRBD1 (5 bases). From germline, CDR1 is SNHLY and CDR2 FYNNEI. Trimming removed 10 bases from V and 0 bases from J, with 21 bases in between. The length of the CDR3 is 16 residues. The CDR3 region is CATTLDAGYLNTEAFF. CDR3 in DNA: TGTGCCACGACTCTCGACGCAGGGTACTTGAACACTGAAGCTTTCTTT.

V usage is TRBV11-3 and J usage is TRBJ2-5; tentative D call: TRBD2 (5 bases). V was shortened by 6 bases and J by 5 bases, with 10 bases between the two germline ends. This CDR3 has 12 amino acids. Germline CDR1 reads SGHNT; CDR2 reads YENEEA. DNA for the CDR3: TGTGCCAGCAGTCCCGGGGAGGAGACCCAGTACTTC. Translating gives CASSPGEETQYF. The whole variable domain, filled in from reference TRBV11-3 and TRBJ2-5, reads EAGVVQSPRYKIIEKKQPVAFWCNPISGHNTLYWYLQNLGQGPELLIRYENEEAVDDSQLPKDRFSAERLKGVDSTLKIQPAELGDSAVYLCASSPGEETQYFGPGTRLLVL.

The V gene is TRBV7-9, the J gene TRBJ1-1; no firm D call. This CDR3 comprises 11 residues. Deletions cut 5 bases from V and 4 bases from J, with 5 bases between. Germline V gene data show CDR1 as SEHNR and CDR2 as FQNEAQ (reference sequence). Here the CDR3 reads CASSPSTEAFF. CDR3 DNA: TGTGCCAGCAGCCCCTCCACTGAAGCTTTCTTT.

The chain recombines TRBV9 with TRBJ1-1; D remains unclear. This CDR3 comprises 14 residues. CDR1 is SGDLS, CDR2 YYNGEE, per germline. The V and J ends lost 2 bases and 0 bases respectively, with 8 bases between them. CDR3 amino acids: CASSVEAVNTEAFF. As DNA, the CDR3 is TGTGCCAGCAGCGTTGAGGCGGTGAACACTGAAGCTTTCTTT.

CDR3: CASSYRFGGNEKLFF. The CDR3 DNA reads TGTGCCAGCAGTTACCGCTTCGGAGGGAATGAAAAACTGTTTTTT. The chain has TRBV6-5 and TRBJ1-4, with D unresolved. Trimming removed 2 bases at V and 5 bases at J, with 12 bases between. CDR3 size: 15 residues. Germline V gene data show CDR1 as MNHEY and CDR2 as SVGAGI.

There are a few counts of this clone. The chain recombines TRBV19 with TRBJ1-6; possibly TRBD1 for D (5 bases). The V gene lost 1 base and the J gene lost 8 bases, with 15 bases spanning the gap. The CDR3 consists of 16 residues. Germline loops: CDR1 LNHDA, CDR2 SQIVND (reference sequence). CDR3 sequence reads: CASSIVPSGGDSPLHF. The CDR3, as DNA: TGTGCCAGTAGTATAGTCCCTTCCGGGGGGGATTCACCCCTCCACTTT.